The clone carrying this TCR beta chain was counted many times. This sample is drawn from a study of breast tumors, draining lymph nodes, adjacent tissues. MiXCR, applied by TCRdb to the multiplex PCR reads, yields one record per CDR3 protein. Seen here are approximately 100,000 distinct CDR3 sequences, 21% observed once, and the top ten hold more than 0.9%. The CDR3 is 13 residues long. Trimming removed 0 bases at V and 6 bases at J, with 3 bases between. Germline values: CDR1 MGHRA, CDR2 YSYEKL. Breast cancer patients provided tissue from their axillary draining lymph nodes. The chain carries TRBV4-1 and TRBJ1-6; the D is unclear. What was sequenced was axillary lymph node tissue. This TCR derives from a female donor with breast cancer. Some clones in this sample may be carry-over from other donors' samples. The DNA of the CDR3 is TGCGCCAGCAGCCAAGATCCTAATTCACCCCTCCACTTT. Translating it yields CASSQDPNSPLHF.